Following are 5 T cell receptor beta chains from one sample sequenced in a study of blood T cell repertoires in COVID-19. Clones were sequenced by immunoSEQ multiplex PCR, and TCRdb holds only the in-frame ones, with some missing. The repertoire holds some 160,000 clones, 79% seen once, with roughly 8.6% in the top ten. The sample consisted of peripheral blood. The origin of the receptors is a man between 45 and 60 years old with active or convalescent COVID-19.

The chain recombines TRBV15 with TRBJ2-7; TRBD2 matches at 9 bases. CDR3 length: 15 residues. J gave up 5 bases and V 5 bases, and 10 bases lay outside the gene matches. Germline CDR1 LNHNV, CDR2 YYDKDF (reference sequence). The CDR3 reads CATSGGLARRDEQYF. CDR3 in DNA: TGTGCCACCAGCGGTGGACTAGCGAGACGAGACGAGCAGTACTTC.

The chain is built from TRBV5-1 and TRBJ2-3; 8 nucleotides align to TRBD1. Germline V gives CDR1 SGHRS, CDR2 YFSETQ. The CDR3 runs 15 residues. After removal of 4 bases from V and 1 base from J, the junction contained 5 bases not matched to a gene. CDR3 sequence reads: CASSQGAGGTDTQYF. The DNA of the CDR3 is TGCGCCAGCAGCCAGGGGGCGGGTGGCACAGATACGCAGTATTTT.

This clone has only one observation. This rearrangement joins TRBV28 to TRBJ2-3; 12 bases align to TRBD2. The CDR3 spans 19 residues. Per germline, CDR1 MDHEN and CDR2 SYDVKM. J lost 1 base, V lost 1 base, and 9 bases had no gene match. CDR3 coding DNA: TGTGCCAGCAGTTTATTACGGACTAGCGGGACTCAGGGCACAGATACGCAGTATTTT. Amino acid sequence: CASSLLRTSGTQGTDTQYF.

The chain employs TRBV4-1 and TRBJ1-2; tentatively, D is TRBD1 (5 bases). The CDR3 sequence is 15 residues long. The germline V gene encodes CDR1 MGHRA and CDR2 YSYEKL. The ends were cut back, 0 bases at V and 4 bases at J, with 12 bases in the middle. The CDR3 sequence: CASSQEPGGSYGYTF. The CDR3 coding sequence is TGCGCCAGCAGCCAAGAGCCCGGGGGTAGCTATGGCTACACCTTC.

The chain recombines TRBV6-2 or TRBV6-3 with TRBJ2-7, with 7 bases fitting TRBD1. Germline V gene sequence: CDR1 MNHEY, CDR2 SVGEGT. The CDR3 length is 13 residues. V shed 5 bases, J shed 2 bases, and the junction held 3 bases outside the gene matches. CDR3 protein: CASSGDSPYEQYF. Here the CDR3 DNA reads TGTGCCAGCAGTGGGGACAGCCCCTACGAGCAGTACTTC.